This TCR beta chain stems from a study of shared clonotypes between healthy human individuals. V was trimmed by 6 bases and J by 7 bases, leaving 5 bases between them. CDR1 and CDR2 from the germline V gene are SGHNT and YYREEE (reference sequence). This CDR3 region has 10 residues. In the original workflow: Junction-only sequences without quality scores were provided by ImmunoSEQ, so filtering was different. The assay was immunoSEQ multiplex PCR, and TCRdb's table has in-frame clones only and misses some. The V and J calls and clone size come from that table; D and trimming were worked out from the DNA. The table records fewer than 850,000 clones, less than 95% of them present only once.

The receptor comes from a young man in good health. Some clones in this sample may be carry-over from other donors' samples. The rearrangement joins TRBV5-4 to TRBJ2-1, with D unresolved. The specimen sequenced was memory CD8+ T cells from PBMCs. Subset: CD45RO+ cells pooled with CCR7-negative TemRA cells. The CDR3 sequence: CASTLNEQFF. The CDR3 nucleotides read TGTGCCAGCACCCTGAATGAGCAGTTCTTC.